This TCR beta chain was recovered during a study of tumor and adjacent non-tumor tissue in lung cancer. Study summary: Patients comprised 12 adenocarcinoma, a couple of squamous cell carcinoma and 1 small cell lung cancer. The study, taken as a whole, reports: Shorter survival was associated with higher TCR diversity in tumors. Tumor tissue had significantly higher TCR diversity than normal lung.

This clonotype came up many times. The antigen remains unidentified. The CDR3 spans 12 residues. Germline V CDR1 and CDR2: DFQATT, SNEGSKA (reference sequence). V lost 8 bases to trimming and J lost 4 bases; unmatched junction nucleotides: 6. This sample's RNA came from whole unsorted tissue. Distant lung tissue was collected more than 3 cm away from the tumor edge. TCRbeta libraries were built with three rounds of nested PCR, modified from ARM-PCR. TCRdb re-analysed the multiplex PCR reads in MiXCR, keeping a single row per CDR3 protein. This table holds 60,000 to 80,000 distinct CDR3 sequences, around two thirds found once.

The specimen sequenced was distant non-tumor lung tissue. The rearrangement joins TRBV20-1 to TRBJ2-7, with 9 bases matching TRBD1. This TCR derives from a woman in her 50s with non-small cell lung cancer. CDR3: CSPKTGGYEQYF. Here the CDR3 DNA reads TGCAGTCCTAAGACAGGGGGTTACGAGCAGTACTTC.